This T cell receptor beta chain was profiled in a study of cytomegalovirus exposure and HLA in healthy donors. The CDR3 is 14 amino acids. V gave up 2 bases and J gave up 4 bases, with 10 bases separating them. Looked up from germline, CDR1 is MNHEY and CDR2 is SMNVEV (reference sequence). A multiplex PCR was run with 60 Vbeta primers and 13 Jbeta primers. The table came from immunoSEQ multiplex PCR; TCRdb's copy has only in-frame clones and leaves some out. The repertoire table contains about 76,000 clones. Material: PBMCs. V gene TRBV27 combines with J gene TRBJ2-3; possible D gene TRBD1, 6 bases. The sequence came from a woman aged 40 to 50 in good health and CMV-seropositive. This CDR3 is CASSLRRQADTQYF. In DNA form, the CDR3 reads TGTGCCAGCAGTTTACGGCGACAGGCAGATACGCAGTATTTT.